The 3 T cell receptor beta chains presented below share a single source sample, sequenced in a study of CD8 T cells in Susac syndrome. Random hexamers were used to reverse transcribe roughly 0.45 to 1 ug of RNA. MiXCR, applied by TCRdb to the immunoSEQ multiplex PCR reads, yields one record per CDR3 protein. The table has under 200,000 distinct CDR3 sequences, 90% to 95% seen once. Sequencing was done on a sample of CD4+ T cells from PBMCs. The source of these receptors is a human donor with Susac syndrome.

The chain uses TRBV28 and TRBJ1-5, with 7 bases that match TRBD1. Unmatched junction bases numbered 10, after V lost 1 base and J lost 7 bases. The CDR3 has 16 amino acids. Germline assignment: CDR1 MDHEN and CDR2 SYDVKM. The CDR3 bases are TGTGCCAGCAGTTTATCCCAACAGGGGTTCGGGCAGCCCCAGCATTTT. Protein sequence: CASSLSQQGFGQPQHF.

The gene calls are TRBV5-1 and TRBJ1-2, with 10 bases identical to TRBD1. The V gene end was trimmed by 0 bases and the J gene end by 2 bases; junction bases not matched to a gene: 25. Germline V lookup: CDR1 SGHRS, CDR2 YFSETQ. This CDR3 contains 23 residues. The CDR3 DNA reads TGCGCCAGCAGCTTGGCCTCGAATGTTAAAGGAGGACAGGGGGAGTTTTCGAACTATGGCTACACCTTC. Amino acids: CASSLASNVKGGQGEFSNYGYTF.

This clonotype was observed once. The genes are TRBV6-2 or TRBV6-3 and TRBJ1-2, with a tentative D call TRBD1 (6 bases). In germline, CDR1 is MNHEY, CDR2 SVGEGT. The ends were cut back, 6 bases at V and 8 bases at J, with 25 bases in the middle. The CDR3 runs to 16 residues. The CDR3 region is CASRPAPRGQRVGYTF. In nucleotides, the CDR3 is TGTGCCAGCAGACCCGCTCCACGGGGGCAAAGGGTAGGCTACACCTTC.